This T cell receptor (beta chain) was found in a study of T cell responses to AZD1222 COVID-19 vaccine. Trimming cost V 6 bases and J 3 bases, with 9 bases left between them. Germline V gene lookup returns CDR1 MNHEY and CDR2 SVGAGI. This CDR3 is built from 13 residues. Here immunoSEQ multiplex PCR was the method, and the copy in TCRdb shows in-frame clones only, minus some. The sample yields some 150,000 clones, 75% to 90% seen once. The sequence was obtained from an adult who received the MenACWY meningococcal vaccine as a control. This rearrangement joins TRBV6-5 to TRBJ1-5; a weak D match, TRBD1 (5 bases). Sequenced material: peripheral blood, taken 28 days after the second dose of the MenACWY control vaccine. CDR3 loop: CASRLQVNQPQHF. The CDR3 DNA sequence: TGTGCCAGCAGGCTACAGGTCAATCAGCCCCAGCATTTT.